This T cell receptor beta chain stems from a study of blood T cell repertoires in COVID-19. Clones were sequenced by immunoSEQ multiplex PCR, and TCRdb holds only the in-frame ones, with some missing. Seen here are about 320,000 clones, roughly 90% observed once, and the top ten hold about 2.4%. V lost 0 bases to trimming and J lost 4 bases, with 7 bases between them. Germline values: CDR1 SGDLS, CDR2 YYNGEE. This CDR3 comprises 13 residues. This clonotype originated in a man between 60 and 70 years old who had recovered from COVID-19. Sequenced sample: PBMCs or T cells enriched from blood (not recorded which). V and J are TRBV9 and TRBJ1-2; D may be TRBD1 (6 bases). This CDR3 reads CASSVGTAYGYTF. For the CDR3, the DNA is TGTGCCAGCAGCGTAGGGACAGCCTATGGCTACACCTTC.